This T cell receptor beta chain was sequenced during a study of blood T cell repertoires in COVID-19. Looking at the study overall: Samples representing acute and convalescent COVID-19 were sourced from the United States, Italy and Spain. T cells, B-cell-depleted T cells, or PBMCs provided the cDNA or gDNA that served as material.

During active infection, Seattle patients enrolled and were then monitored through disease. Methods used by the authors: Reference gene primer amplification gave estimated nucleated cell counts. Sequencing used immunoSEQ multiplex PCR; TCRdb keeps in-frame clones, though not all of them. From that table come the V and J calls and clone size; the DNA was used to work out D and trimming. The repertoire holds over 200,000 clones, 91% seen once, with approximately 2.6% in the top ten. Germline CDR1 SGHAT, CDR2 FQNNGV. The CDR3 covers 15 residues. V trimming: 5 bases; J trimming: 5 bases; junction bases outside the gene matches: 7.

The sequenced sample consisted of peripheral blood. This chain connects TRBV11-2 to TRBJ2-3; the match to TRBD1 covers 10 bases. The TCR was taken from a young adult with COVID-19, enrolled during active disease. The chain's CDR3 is CASSLRDRGGDTQYF. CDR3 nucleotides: TGTGCCAGCAGCCTCCGGGACAGGGGTGGAGATACGCAGTATTTT.